Below, one TCR beta chain is given with its context. Its specificity is not known. This entry is derived from a study of OX40 agonist ivuxolimab in advanced cancers. Looking at the study overall: Having had anti-PD-1, anti-PD-L1 or anti-CTLA-4 therapy before was allowed, and about 42% had some. Overall study findings and caveats: Among patients with partial responses at 0.1-3.0 mg/kg, clonal expansion was among the lowest.

CDR3 length equals 13 residues. Trimming pared 3 bases from V and 5 bases from J, leaving 10 bases between. The germline CDR1 and CDR2 sequences are KGHSH and LQKENI. The table came from immunoSEQ multiplex PCR; TCRdb's copy has only in-frame clones and leaves some out. The sample consists of around 50,000 clones, around 90% of them appearing once. This chain joins TRBV18 and TRBJ2-5; D is tentatively TRBD1 or TRBD2 (6 bases each). The sequenced sample was CD4+ or CD8+ T cells sorted from blood, obtained in a trial of the OX40 agonist ivuxolimab. This receptor was identified in an adult with an advanced solid tumor such as melanoma, head and neck, liver or kidney cancer. The CDR3: CASSPTGRETQYF. CDR3 coding DNA: TGTGCCAGCTCACCTACAGGGAGGGAGACCCAGTACTTC.